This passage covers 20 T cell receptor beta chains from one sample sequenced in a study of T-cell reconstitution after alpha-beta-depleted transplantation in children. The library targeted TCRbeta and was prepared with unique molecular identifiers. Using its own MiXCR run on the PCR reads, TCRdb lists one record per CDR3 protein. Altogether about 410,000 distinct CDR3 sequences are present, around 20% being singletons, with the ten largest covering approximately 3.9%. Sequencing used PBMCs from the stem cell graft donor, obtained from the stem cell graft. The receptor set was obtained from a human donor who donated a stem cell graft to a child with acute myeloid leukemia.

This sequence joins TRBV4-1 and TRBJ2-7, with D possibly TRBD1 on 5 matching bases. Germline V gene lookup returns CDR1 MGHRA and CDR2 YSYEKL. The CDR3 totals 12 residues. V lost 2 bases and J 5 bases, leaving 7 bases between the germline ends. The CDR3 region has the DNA TGCGCCAGCAGCCAAACAGGAGACGAGCAGTACTTC. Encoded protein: CASSQTGDEQYF.

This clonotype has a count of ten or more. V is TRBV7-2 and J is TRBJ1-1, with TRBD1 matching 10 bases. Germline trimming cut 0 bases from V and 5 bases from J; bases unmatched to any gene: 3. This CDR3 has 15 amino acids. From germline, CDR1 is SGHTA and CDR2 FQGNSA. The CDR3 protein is CASSLATGGATEAFF. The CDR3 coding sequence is TGTGCCAGCAGCTTAGCGACAGGGGGCGCGACTGAAGCTTTCTTT.

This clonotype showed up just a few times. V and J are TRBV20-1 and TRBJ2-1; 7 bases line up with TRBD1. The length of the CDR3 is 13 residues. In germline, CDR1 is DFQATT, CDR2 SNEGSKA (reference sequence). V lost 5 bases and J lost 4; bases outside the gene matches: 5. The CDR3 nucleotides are TGCAGTGCTCCCGGGACAGCGTACAATGAGCAGTTCTTC. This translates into CSAPGTAYNEQFF.

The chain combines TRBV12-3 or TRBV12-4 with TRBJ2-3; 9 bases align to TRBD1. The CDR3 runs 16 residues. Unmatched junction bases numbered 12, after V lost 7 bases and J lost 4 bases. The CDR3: CASTSGTGFGPDTQYF. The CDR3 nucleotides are TGTGCCAGCACCTCGGGGACAGGGTTTGGTCCAGATACGCAGTATTTT.

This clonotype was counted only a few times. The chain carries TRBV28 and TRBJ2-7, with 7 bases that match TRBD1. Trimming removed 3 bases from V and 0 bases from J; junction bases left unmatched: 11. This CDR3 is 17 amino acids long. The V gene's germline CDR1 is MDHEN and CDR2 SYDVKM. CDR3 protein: CASSFRPGDRVSYEQYF. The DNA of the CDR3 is TGTGCCAGCAGTTTTCGCCCAGGAGACAGGGTCTCCTACGAGCAGTACTTC. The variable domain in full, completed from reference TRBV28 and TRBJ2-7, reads DVKVTQSSRYLVKRTGEKVFLECVQDMDHENMFWYRQDPGLGLRLIYFSYDVKMKEKGDIPEGYSVSREKKERFSLILESASTNQTSMYLCASSFRPGDRVSYEQYFGPGTRLTVT.

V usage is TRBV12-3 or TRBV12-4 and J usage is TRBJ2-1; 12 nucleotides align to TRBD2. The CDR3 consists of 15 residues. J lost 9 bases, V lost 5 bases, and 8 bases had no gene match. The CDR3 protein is CASSLTSGRSSEQFF. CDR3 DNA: TGTGCCAGCAGTCTCACTAGCGGGAGGAGTAGTGAGCAGTTCTTC.

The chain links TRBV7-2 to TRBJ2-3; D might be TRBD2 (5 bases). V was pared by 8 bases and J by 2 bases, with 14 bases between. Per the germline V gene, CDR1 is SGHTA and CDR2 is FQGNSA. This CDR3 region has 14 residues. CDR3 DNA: TGTGCCAGCGGCGGACTGCCCCCCACAGATACGCAGTATTTT. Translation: CASGGLPPTDTQYF.

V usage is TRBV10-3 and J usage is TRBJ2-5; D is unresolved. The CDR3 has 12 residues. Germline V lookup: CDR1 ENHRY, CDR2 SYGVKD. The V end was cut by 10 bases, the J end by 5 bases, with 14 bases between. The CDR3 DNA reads TGTGCCACCACGTGGGAAAAGGAGACCCAGTACTTC. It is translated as CATTWEKETQYF.

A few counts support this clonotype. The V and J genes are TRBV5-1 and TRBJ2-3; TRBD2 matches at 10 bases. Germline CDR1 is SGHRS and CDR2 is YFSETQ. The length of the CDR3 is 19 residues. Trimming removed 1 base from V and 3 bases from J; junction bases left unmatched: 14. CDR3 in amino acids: CASSLPRSSGTSVTDTQYF. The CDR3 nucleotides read TGCGCCAGCAGCTTGCCGCGTTCATCCGGGACTAGCGTGACAGATACGCAGTATTTT.

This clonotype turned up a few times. The CDR3 DNA sequence: TGTGCCAGCAGTTTGAGGACCACCTCCGGGGAGCTGTTTTTT. Translation gives CASSLRTTSGELFF. The genes are TRBV27 and TRBJ2-2; D not resolved. Deletions cut 3 bases from V and 6 bases from J, with 11 bases between. This CDR3 has 14 residues. The V gene's germline CDR1 is MNHEY and CDR2 SMNVEV (reference sequence).

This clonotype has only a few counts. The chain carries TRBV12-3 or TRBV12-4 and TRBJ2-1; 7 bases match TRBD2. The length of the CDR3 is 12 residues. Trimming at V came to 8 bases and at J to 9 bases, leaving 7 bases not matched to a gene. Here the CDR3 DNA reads TGTGCCAGCGGAGGGACTATCGGTGAGCAGTTCTTC. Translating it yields CASGGTIGEQFF.

The CDR3, as DNA: TGTGCCAGCAGCGTAGGTACTAGCGGAGACACCGGGGAGCTGTTTTTT. Its translation is CASSVGTSGDTGELFF. The chain uses TRBV9 and TRBJ2-2, with 8 bases identical to TRBD2. Losses at the gene ends were 0 bases for V and 3 bases for J; bases not matched to a gene: 4. This CDR3 contains 16 residues. CDR1 SGDLS and CDR2 YYNGEE come from the germline V gene.

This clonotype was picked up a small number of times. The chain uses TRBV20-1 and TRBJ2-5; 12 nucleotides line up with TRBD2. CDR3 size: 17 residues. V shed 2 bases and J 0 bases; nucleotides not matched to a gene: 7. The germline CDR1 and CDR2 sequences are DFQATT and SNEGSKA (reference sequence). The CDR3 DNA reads TGCAGTGCTAGAATCCTAGCGGGAGGGGCGTACCAAGAGACCCAGTACTTC. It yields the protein CSARILAGGAYQETQYF.

This chain's CDR3 is CASSQEIVAPKSYEQYF. The CDR3 nucleotides are TGTGCCAGCAGCCAAGAAATTGTAGCTCCAAAATCCTACGAGCAGTACTTC. The J gene is TRBJ2-7, the V gene TRBV4-2; no definite D call. Germline loops: CDR1 LGHNA, CDR2 YNFKEQ. Trimming took off 0 bases at V and 1 base at J, with 16 bases between the two ends. The CDR3 covers 17 residues.

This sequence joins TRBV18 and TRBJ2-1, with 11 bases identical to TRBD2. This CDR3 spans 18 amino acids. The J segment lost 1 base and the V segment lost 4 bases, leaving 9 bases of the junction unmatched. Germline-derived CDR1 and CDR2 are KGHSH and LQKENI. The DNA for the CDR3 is TGTGCCAGCTCACACGTAGCGGGAGGGCCGATGTCCTACAATGAGCAGTTCTTC. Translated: CASSHVAGGPMSYNEQFF.

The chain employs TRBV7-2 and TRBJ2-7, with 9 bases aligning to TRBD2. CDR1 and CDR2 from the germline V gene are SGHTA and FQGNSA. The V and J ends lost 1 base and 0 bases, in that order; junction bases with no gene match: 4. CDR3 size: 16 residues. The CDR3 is CASSLEGGRVSYEQYF. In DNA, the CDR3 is TGTGCCAGCAGCTTAGAGGGCGGGAGGGTCTCCTACGAGCAGTACTTC.

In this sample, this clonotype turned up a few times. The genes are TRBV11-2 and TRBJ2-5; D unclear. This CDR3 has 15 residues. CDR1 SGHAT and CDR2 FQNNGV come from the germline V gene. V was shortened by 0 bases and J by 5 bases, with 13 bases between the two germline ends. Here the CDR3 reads CASSLDSLEGETQYF. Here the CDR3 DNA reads TGTGCCAGCAGCTTAGATTCGTTAGAAGGGGAGACCCAGTACTTC.

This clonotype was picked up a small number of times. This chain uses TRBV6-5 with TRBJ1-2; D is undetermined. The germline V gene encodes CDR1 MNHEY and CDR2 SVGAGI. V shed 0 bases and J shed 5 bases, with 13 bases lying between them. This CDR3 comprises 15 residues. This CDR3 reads CASSYSRQQRYGYTF. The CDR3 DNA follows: TGTGCCAGCAGTTACTCGAGGCAGCAACGGTATGGCTACACCTTC.

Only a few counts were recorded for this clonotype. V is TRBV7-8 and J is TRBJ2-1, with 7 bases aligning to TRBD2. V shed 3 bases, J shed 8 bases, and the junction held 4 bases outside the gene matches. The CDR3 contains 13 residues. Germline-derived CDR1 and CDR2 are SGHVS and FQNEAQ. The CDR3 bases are TGTGCCAGCAGCTTGGGGGGGACGGATGAGCAGTTCTTC. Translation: CASSLGGTDEQFF.

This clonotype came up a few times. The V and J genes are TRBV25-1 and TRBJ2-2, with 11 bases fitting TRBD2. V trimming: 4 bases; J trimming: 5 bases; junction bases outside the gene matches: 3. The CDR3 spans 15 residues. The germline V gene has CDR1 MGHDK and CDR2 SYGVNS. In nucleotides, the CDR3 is TGTGCCAGCAGTGGACTAGCGGGAAAGACCGGGGAGCTGTTTTTT. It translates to CASSGLAGKTGELFF.